One T cell receptor beta chain is described in this entry. This entry is derived from a study of blood T cells in healthy people across ages. The germline V gene encodes CDR1 SGHVS and CDR2 FQNEAQ. With V trimmed by 5 bases and J by 14 bases, 14 bases remained unmatched. CDR3 length: 15 amino acids. Together with a sample-barcoded 5' primer, a J-beta primer mix was included in a second PCR lasting roughly 6 to 12 cycles. All cDNA molecules were each tagged by a template-switch adaptor with 12 random nucleotides. TCRdb re-derived calls from the 5' RACE reads in MiXCR, one entry per CDR3 protein. This sample yields hundreds of thousands of distinct CDR3 sequences, of which more than 55% are seen a single time; about 26% belongs to the top ten.

V and J are TRBV7-8 and TRBJ2-1; 11 bases match TRBD2. This sequence was found in a man aged 40-50 years in good health. Sequenced: blood. The CDR3 here is CASSPGLAAGVWEFF. In DNA, the CDR3 is TGTGCCAGCAGCCCGGGACTAGCGGCAGGCGTTTGGGAGTTCTTC.